The 5 T cell receptor beta chains listed next were all sequenced from one sample in a study of cytomegalovirus exposure and HLA in healthy donors. The PCR employed 60 Vbeta primers together with 13 Jbeta primers. Produced via immunoSEQ multiplex PCR; TCRdb's table is partial and in-frame only. Of about 130,000 clones detected, about three quarters appear once; the ten largest clones hold about 4%. Input material: PBMCs. These receptors were obtained from a male donor in good health and CMV-seronegative.

The chain uses TRBV9 and TRBJ1-2; TRBD1 matches 7 bases. V shed 2 bases and J 2 bases; nucleotides not matched to a gene: 3. There are 14 residues in the CDR3. Germline CDR1 is SGDLS and CDR2 is YYNGEE. The CDR3 nucleotides are TGTGCCAGCAGCGTGGGGGGACAGAACTATGGCTACACCTTC. Translating gives CASSVGGQNYGYTF.

The chain is built from TRBV11-1 and TRBJ1-2; possibly TRBD1 for D (6 bases). The CDR3 consists of 14 residues. Looked up from germline, CDR1 is SGHAT and CDR2 is FQDESV (reference sequence). Trimming stripped 5 bases from V and 8 bases from J, with 18 bases between. CDR3 DNA: TGTGCCAGCAGCGCCATGTCCAGGGGCTACGGCTACACCTTC. Translation gives CASSAMSRGYGYTF.

DNA of the CDR3: TGTGCCAGCAGTTTCGGGACAGGGCTAGGCTACACCTTC. Translating gives CASSFGTGLGYTF. The chain carries TRBV27 and TRBJ1-2; 9 positions match TRBD1. From germline, CDR1 is MNHEY and CDR2 SMNVEV (reference sequence). With V trimmed by 3 bases and J by 8 bases, 4 bases remained unmatched. This CDR3 contains 13 residues.

The chain recombines TRBV18 with TRBJ2-5; 7 bases are shared with TRBD2. The DNA end lines up better with TRBJ2-7; the J call may be wrong. The CDR3 is made up of 14 amino acids. CDR1 and CDR2 from the germline V gene are KGHSH and LQKENI. The CDR3 is CASSVGGSSYEQYF. The CDR3 DNA follows: TGTGCCAGCTCGGTCGGCGGGAGCTCCTACGAGCAGTACTTC.

This sequence joins TRBV30 and TRBJ2-5; D is perhaps TRBD2 (6 bases). Germline CDR1 is GTSNPN and CDR2 is SVGIG (reference sequence). Trimming removed 5 bases from V and 1 base from J, with 14 bases in between. The length of the CDR3 is 14 residues. Here the CDR3 reads CAWARIAVQETQYF. The CDR3 DNA is TGTGCCTGGGCCAGAATAGCGGTCCAAGAGACCCAGTACTTC.